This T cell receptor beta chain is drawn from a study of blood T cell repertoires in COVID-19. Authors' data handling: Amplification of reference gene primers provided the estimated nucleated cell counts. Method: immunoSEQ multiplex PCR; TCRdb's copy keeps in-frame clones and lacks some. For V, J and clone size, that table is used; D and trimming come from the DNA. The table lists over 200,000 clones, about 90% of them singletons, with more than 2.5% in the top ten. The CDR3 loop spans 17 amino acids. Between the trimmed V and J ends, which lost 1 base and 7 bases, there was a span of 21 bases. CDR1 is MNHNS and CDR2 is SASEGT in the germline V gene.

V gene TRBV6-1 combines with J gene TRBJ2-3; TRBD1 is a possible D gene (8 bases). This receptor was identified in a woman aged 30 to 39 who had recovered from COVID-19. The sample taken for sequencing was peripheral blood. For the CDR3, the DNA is TGTGCCAGCAGTGAAGGGAACAGGGGGGGGATTTTAAATACGCAGTATTTT. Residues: CASSEGNRGGILNTQYF.